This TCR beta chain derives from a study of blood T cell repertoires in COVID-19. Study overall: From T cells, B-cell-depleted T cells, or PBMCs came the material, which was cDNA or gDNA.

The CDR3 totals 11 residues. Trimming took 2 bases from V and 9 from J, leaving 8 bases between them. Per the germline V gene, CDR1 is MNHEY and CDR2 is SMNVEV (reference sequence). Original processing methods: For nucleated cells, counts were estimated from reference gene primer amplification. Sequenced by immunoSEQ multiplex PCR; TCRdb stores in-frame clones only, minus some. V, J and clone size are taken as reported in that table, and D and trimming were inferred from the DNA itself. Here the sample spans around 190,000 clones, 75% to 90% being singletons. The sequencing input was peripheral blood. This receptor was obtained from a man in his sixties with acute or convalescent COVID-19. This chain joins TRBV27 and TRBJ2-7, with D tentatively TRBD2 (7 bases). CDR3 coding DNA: TGTGCCAGCAGTTTAGGGGGGGCGCAGTACTTC. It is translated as CASSLGGAQYF.